This passage covers 32 T cell receptor beta chains from one sample sequenced in a study of blood T cell repertoires in COVID-19. Using immunoSEQ multiplex PCR, the repertoire was profiled, and TCRdb retains in-frame clones only, with some absent. The table records around 15,000 clones, over 80% of them present only once. The sequencing sample was made of peripheral blood. The origin of the receptors is a man aged 40-49 years with active or convalescent COVID-19.

The chain carries TRBV19 and TRBJ1-5; D ambiguous. Trimming left V 3 bases short and J 0 bases short, with 12 bases between. CDR3 length equals 16 residues. Germline V lookup: CDR1 LNHDA, CDR2 SQIVND (reference sequence). The CDR3 region is CASSITDLYSNQPQHF. The DNA of the CDR3 is TGTGCCAGTAGTATCACAGATCTCTATAGCAATCAGCCCCAGCATTTT.

This clone has just one count. The chain uses TRBV7-9 and TRBJ2-7; 8 positions match TRBD1. J gave up 4 bases and V 5 bases, and 7 bases lay outside the gene matches. Germline CDR1 reads SEHNR; CDR2 reads FQNEAQ (reference sequence). The CDR3 length is 14 residues. CDR3 nucleotides: TGTGCCAGCAGCCCCGACAGGGGTAGTTACGAGCAGTACTTC. Protein sequence: CASSPDRGSYEQYF. Full variable domain (missing parts from reference TRBV7-9 and TRBJ2-7): DTGVSQNPRHKITKRGQNVTFRCDPISEHNRLYWYRQTLGQGPEFLTYFQNEAQLEKSRLLSDRFSAERPKGSFSTLEIQRTEQGDSAMYLCASSPDRGSYEQYFGPGTRLTVT.

The sample holds a few counts of this clone. The J gene is TRBJ1-2, the V gene TRBV2; D perhaps matches TRBD1 (5 bases). Trimming shortened V by 6 bases and J by 6 bases, and 14 bases separated the two germline ends. This CDR3 has 13 amino acids. The germline V gene encodes CDR1 SNHLY and CDR2 FYNNEI. The CDR3, as DNA: TGTGCCAGCAGAGAAACAGGCTCCAATGGCTACACCTTC. As protein: CASRETGSNGYTF.

The chain combines TRBV13 with TRBJ2-7; possible D gene TRBD2, 6 bases. The germline V gene has CDR1 PRHDT and CDR2 FYEKMQ (reference sequence). The CDR3 is 13 residues long. Trimming shortened V by 5 bases and J by 3 bases, and 11 bases separated the two germline ends. This CDR3 is CASSAGPHYEQYF. The CDR3 bases are TGTGCCAGCAGCGCGGGACCCCACTACGAGCAGTACTTC.

The chain uses TRBV3-1 (or the pseudogene TRBV3-2) and TRBJ2-5; 10 bases line up with TRBD2. Germline assignment: CDR1 LGHDT and CDR2 YNNKEL (reference sequence). The CDR3 length is 15 residues. Germline trimming cut 5 bases from V and 7 bases from J; bases unmatched to any gene: 10. This chain's CDR3 is CASSGTSDEGGTQYF. CDR3 sequence (DNA): TGTGCCAGCAGCGGGACTAGCGACGAGGGGGGGACCCAGTACTTC.

Written as DNA, the CDR3 is TGCGCCAGCAGCTTAAGAACAGGGGATACCTACAATGAGCAGTTCTTC. As protein: CASSLRTGDTYNEQFF. The V call is TRBV5-1, the J call TRBJ2-1, with 7 bases fitting TRBD1. The germline gives CDR1 SGHRS, CDR2 YFSETQ. The CDR3 spans 16 residues. Trimming took 2 bases from V and 2 from J; bases not matched to a gene: 7.

V and J are TRBV4-1 and TRBJ2-1; TRBD2 matches 10 bases. Germline values: CDR1 MGHRA, CDR2 YSYEKL. CDR3 length equals 15 residues. Trimming at V came to 3 bases and at J to 4 bases, leaving 3 bases not matched to a gene. CDR3 amino acids: CASSQLAGGYNEQFF. The CDR3 nucleotides read TGCGCCAGCAGCCAGTTAGCGGGGGGTTACAATGAGCAGTTCTTC.

CDR3 protein: CSVEDRTGNYGYTF. The CDR3 DNA is TGCAGCGTTGAAGACCGGACAGGGAACTATGGCTACACCTTC. J is TRBJ1-2 and V is TRBV29-1; TRBD1 agrees at 8 bases. This CDR3 spans 14 amino acids. V dropped 0 bases and J dropped 2; count of bases not matched to a gene: 2. Looked up from germline, CDR1 is SQVTM and CDR2 is ANQGSEA.

V usage is TRBV7-9 and J usage is TRBJ2-2, with TRBD1 matching over 7 bases. Trimming cost V 5 bases and J 2 bases; bases outside gene matches: 17. Germline V lookup: CDR1 SEHNR, CDR2 FQNEAQ (reference sequence). The CDR3 spans 19 residues. CDR3 DNA: TGTGCCAGCAGCAACATAGCCCCTTCCGGGACAGCTAACACCGGGGAGCTGTTTTTT. Protein: CASSNIAPSGTANTGELFF.

Only one count was recorded for this clone. This chain connects TRBV7-2 to TRBJ2-1, with TRBD1 as a possible D gene (6 bases). CDR1 is SGHTA and CDR2 is FQGNSA in the germline V gene. This CDR3 region has 15 residues. V was cut by 1 base and J by 4 bases, with 11 bases left in between. CDR3 bases: TGTGCCAGCAGCTTAGGATGGGGGCCTTACAATGAGCAGTTCTTC. This gives the protein CASSLGWGPYNEQFF. Full variable domain (missing parts from reference TRBV7-2 and TRBJ2-1): GAGVSQSPSNKVTEKGKDVELRCDPISGHTALYWYRQSLGQGLEFLIYFQGNSAPDKSGLPSDRFSAERTGGSVSTLTIQRTQQEDSAVYLCASSLGWGPYNEQFFGPGTRLTVL.

The rearrangement links TRBV29-1 to TRBJ1-1, with D possibly TRBD1 on 6 matching bases. The CDR3 spans 17 residues. Germline V gene sequence: CDR1 SQVTM, CDR2 ANQGSEA. With 6 bases removed from V and 1 base from J, the gap between germline ends came to 24 bases. Here the CDR3 DNA reads TGCAGCGTCGTGGGGAGGGGGACAAAGAGGGAGAACACTGAAGCTTTCTTT. Its translation: CSVVGRGTKRENTEAFF. Based on the CDR3 plus reference TRBV29-1 and TRBJ1-1, the full variable domain is SAVISQKPSRDICQRGTSLTIQCQVDSQVTMMFWYRQQPGQSLTLIATANQGSEATYESGFVIDKFPISRPNLTFSTLTVSNMSPEDSSIYLCSVVGRGTKRENTEAFFGQGTRLTVV.

V is TRBV11-2 and J is TRBJ1-6; D unresolved. This CDR3 is built from 14 residues. V was trimmed by 6 bases and J by 7 bases, leaving 13 bases between them. Germline loops: CDR1 SGHAT, CDR2 FQNNGV. This CDR3 reads CASRMTPENSPLHF. The CDR3, as DNA: TGTGCCAGCAGGATGACTCCGGAAAATTCACCCCTCCACTTT.

In its sample, this clone was seen once. The chain has TRBV5-1 and TRBJ2-5; TRBD1 might be the D (7 bases). V shed 7 bases and J shed 4 bases, with 17 bases lying between them. Germline lookup yields CDR1 SGHRS and CDR2 YFSETQ. The CDR3 length is 14 residues. DNA for the CDR3: TGCGCCAGCGCCCCTGCAGGGGGACTAGAGACCCAGTACTTC. Its translation: CASAPAGGLETQYF.

The genes are TRBV29-1 and TRBJ1-3; unclear D gene. Germline V lookup: CDR1 SQVTM, CDR2 ANQGSEA. This CDR3 is built from 13 residues. V was clipped by 7 bases and J by 4 bases, with 14 bases between them. CDR3 amino acids: CSAGTPPGNTIYF. The CDR3 nucleotides read TGCAGCGCTGGCACACCACCGGGAAACACCATATATTTT.

V usage is TRBV5-6 and J usage is TRBJ2-7; 8 bases are a match to TRBD1. V lost 4 bases and J lost 6; bases outside the gene matches: 9. Germline V lookup: CDR1 SGHDT, CDR2 YYEEEE. The CDR3 runs to 14 residues. CDR3 DNA: TGTGCCAGCAGCGCACTAACAACAGGGGGCGAGCAGTACTTC. The encoded protein is CASSALTTGGEQYF.

The chain's CDR3 is CASSYPDQETQYF. The CDR3 DNA reads TGTGCCAGCAGTTACCCTGACCAAGAGACCCAGTACTTC. The J gene is TRBJ2-5, the V gene TRBV6-6; D ambiguous. The CDR3 spans 13 residues. The ends were cut back, 2 bases at V and 0 bases at J, with 4 bases in the middle. The germline CDR1 and CDR2 sequences are MNHNY and SVGAGI (reference sequence).

This chain joins TRBV6-2 or TRBV6-3 and TRBJ2-1; 9 nucleotides agree with TRBD2. The J segment lost 6 bases and the V segment lost 5 bases, leaving 8 bases of the junction unmatched. Germline V gene sequence: CDR1 MNHEY, CDR2 SVGEGT. The CDR3 totals 15 residues. CDR3 in DNA: TGTGCCAGCAGTAAAGCGGGGGGAAACTTCAATGAGCAGTTCTTC. Encoded protein: CASSKAGGNFNEQFF.

The rearrangement joins TRBV6-5 to TRBJ1-5; D uncertain. The V end lost 0 bases, the J end lost 3 bases, and 9 bases lay between the germline ends. The CDR3 consists of 15 residues. Germline V gives CDR1 MNHEY, CDR2 SVGAGI. This CDR3 reads CASSYSLAVNQPQHF. The CDR3 DNA follows: TGTGCCAGCAGTTACTCCTTAGCCGTCAATCAGCCCCAGCATTTT.

The V and J genes are TRBV14 and TRBJ1-3; maybe TRBD1 (6 bases). V dropped 1 base and J dropped 4 bases, with 8 bases sitting between them. The CDR3 runs to 14 residues. Germline loops: CDR1 SGHDN, CDR2 FVKESK. CDR3 sequence: CASSQGGPGNTIYF. Written as DNA, the CDR3 is TGTGCCAGCAGCCAAGGGGGGCCGGGAAACACCATATATTTT.

This clone was found once. The V gene is TRBV2, the J gene TRBJ2-3; D remains ambiguous. From germline, CDR1 is SNHLY and CDR2 FYNNEI. Trimming removed 3 bases from V and 4 bases from J, with 8 bases in between. The CDR3 has 13 amino acids. CDR3 bases: TGTGCCAGCAGTGATACTTACCCAGATACGCAGTATTTT. It codes for CASSDTYPDTQYF.

The gene calls are TRBV2 and TRBJ2-5; the D is unclear. This CDR3 has 13 amino acids. The V gene's germline CDR1 is SNHLY and CDR2 FYNNEI. V was trimmed by 8 bases and J by 5 bases, leaving 15 bases between them. CDR3 coding DNA: TGTGCCAGCCGCCGAACGAGCCGCGAGACCCAGTACTTC. Protein sequence: CASRRTSRETQYF. Supplemented by reference TRBV2 and TRBJ2-5, the full variable domain reads EPEVTQTPSHQVTQMGQEVILRCVPISNHLYFYWYRQILGQKVEFLVSFYNNEISEKSEIFDDQFSVERPDGSNFTLKIRSTKLEDSAMYFCASRRTSRETQYFGPGTRLLVL.

The chain carries TRBV5-1 and TRBJ2-7, with 9 bases fitting TRBD1. Germline V lookup: CDR1 SGHRS, CDR2 YFSETQ. V was pared by 4 bases and J by 5 bases, with 7 bases of the junction left unmatched. There are 14 residues in the CDR3. CDR3 sequence reads: CASSDGQGTDEQYF. In nucleotides, the CDR3 is TGCGCCAGCAGCGATGGACAGGGGACGGACGAGCAGTACTTC.

The chain uses TRBV3-1 (or the pseudogene TRBV3-2) and TRBJ2-7; tentative D call: TRBD1 (6 bases). Trimming cost V 4 bases and J 4 bases, with 17 bases left between them. Germline assignment: CDR1 LGHDT and CDR2 YNNKEL (reference sequence). This CDR3 is 15 amino acids long. The CDR3: CASSLKGDGLYEQYF. The CDR3 DNA reads TGTGCCAGCAGCCTTAAGGGGGACGGGCTGTACGAGCAGTACTTC.

The chain joins TRBV28 to TRBJ1-2; 8 bases align to TRBD1. CDR1 and CDR2 (germline): MDHEN, SYDVKM. The V gene end was trimmed by 8 bases and the J gene end by 5 bases; junction bases not matched to a gene: 7. The CDR3 length is 13 residues. CDR3 amino acids: CASGQGGSYGYTF. CDR3 DNA: TGTGCCAGCGGACAGGGAGGGTCTTATGGCTACACCTTC.

The chain has TRBV20-1 and TRBJ1-1; no clear D gene. This CDR3 is built from 11 residues. The ends were cut back, 3 bases at V and 6 bases at J, with 8 bases in the middle. The germline gives CDR1 DFQATT, CDR2 SNEGSKA (reference sequence). The CDR3 region is CSARQNAEAFF. In nucleotides, the CDR3 is TGCAGTGCTAGGCAGAATGCTGAAGCTTTCTTT.

The rearrangement links TRBV2 to TRBJ1-6; D unclear. Germline V gives CDR1 SNHLY, CDR2 FYNNEI. The V end lost 6 bases, the J end lost 10 bases, and 13 bases lay between the germline ends. The CDR3 runs 13 residues. This chain's CDR3 is CASSAGVGSPLHF. CDR3 nucleotides: TGTGCCAGCAGCGCAGGTGTTGGCTCACCCCTCCACTTT. Complete variable domain (other parts from reference TRBV2 and TRBJ1-6): EPEVTQTPSHQVTQMGQEVILRCVPISNHLYFYWYRQILGQKVEFLVSFYNNEISEKSEIFDDQFSVERPDGSNFTLKIRSTKLEDSAMYFCASSAGVGSPLHFGNGTRLTVT.

The V and J genes are TRBV11-2 and TRBJ1-3, with D tentatively TRBD1 (5 bases). Looked up from germline, CDR1 is SGHAT and CDR2 is FQNNGV. Trimming took off 7 bases at V and 8 bases at J, with 18 bases between the two ends. This CDR3 spans 14 amino acids. The CDR3 coding sequence is TGTGCCAGCACCAGAAGTCAGGGTGGGCACACCATATATTTT. This translates into CASTRSQGGHTIYF.

This chain uses TRBV28 with TRBJ1-4; TRBD1 matches 9 bases. Per germline, CDR1 MDHEN and CDR2 SYDVKM. Trimming took 7 bases from V and 7 from J; bases not matched to a gene: 7. This CDR3 is built from 14 residues. CDR3 loop: CASNMGQGREKLFF. The CDR3 DNA follows: TGTGCCAGCAATATGGGACAGGGACGTGAAAAACTGTTTTTT.

This chain joins TRBV2 and TRBJ1-5; D perhaps matches TRBD1 (6 bases). V was clipped by 7 bases and J by 7 bases, with 20 bases between them. Germline V lookup: CDR1 SNHLY, CDR2 FYNNEI. The CDR3 is made up of 15 amino acids. The DNA for the CDR3 is TGTGCCAGCAACGTTGAGGGGGGGGTCGGGCAGCCCCAGCATTTT. It encodes CASNVEGGVGQPQHF.

This clone rates as medium-sized. The chain recombines TRBV9 with TRBJ2-1, with no clear D. The CDR3 spans 11 residues. Germline V CDR1 and CDR2: SGDLS, YYNGEE. Trimming pared 3 bases from V and 11 bases from J, leaving 9 bases between. CDR3 region: CASSAENKQFF. In nucleotides, the CDR3 is TGTGCCAGCAGCGCGGAGAACAAGCAGTTCTTC.

The rearrangement uses TRBV25-1 and TRBJ1-5, with D possibly being TRBD1 (6 bases). V was clipped by 2 bases and J by 0 bases, with 8 bases between them. Germline assignment: CDR1 MGHDK and CDR2 SYGVNS. This CDR3 comprises 15 residues. Written as DNA, the CDR3 is TGTGCCAGCAGTGAAGGACAGCATAGCAATCAGCCCCAGCATTTT. It yields the protein CASSEGQHSNQPQHF.

The V and J genes are TRBV12-5 and TRBJ2-1; a possible D gene is TRBD1 (5 bases). CDR3 length equals 12 residues. V was clipped by 1 base and J by 10 bases, with 8 bases between them. Germline CDR1 and CDR2: LGHNT and FRNRAP. The CDR3 spells CASGLDYREQFF. In DNA form, the CDR3 reads TGTGCTAGTGGTTTGGACTACAGGGAGCAGTTCTTC. The whole variable domain, remainder taken from reference TRBV12-5 and TRBJ2-1, is DARVTQTPRHKVTEMGQEVTMRCQPILGHNTVFWYRQTMMQGLELLAYFRNRAPLDDSGMPKDRFSAEMPDATLATLKIQPSEPRDSAVYFCASGLDYREQFFGPGTRLTVL.